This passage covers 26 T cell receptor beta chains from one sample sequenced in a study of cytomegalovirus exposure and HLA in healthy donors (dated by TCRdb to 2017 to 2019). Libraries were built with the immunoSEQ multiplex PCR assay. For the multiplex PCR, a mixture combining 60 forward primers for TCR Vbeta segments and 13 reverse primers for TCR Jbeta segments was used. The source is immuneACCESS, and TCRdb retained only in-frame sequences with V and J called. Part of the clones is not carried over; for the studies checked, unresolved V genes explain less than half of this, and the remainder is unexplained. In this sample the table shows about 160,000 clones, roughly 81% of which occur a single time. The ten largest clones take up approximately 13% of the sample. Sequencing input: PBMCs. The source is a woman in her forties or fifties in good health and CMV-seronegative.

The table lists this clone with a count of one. Here the CDR3 DNA reads TGTGCCAGCAGCTTGCAAGGCTCGGGATTTAATGAAAAACTGTTTTTT. Its protein is CASSLQGSGFNEKLFF. This chain joins TRBV7-2 and TRBJ1-4, with D hard to call. The CDR3 runs 16 residues. Germline CDR1 SGHTA, CDR2 FQGNSA. Trimming shortened V by 3 bases and J by 4 bases, and 15 bases separated the two germline ends. Combining the CDR3 with reference TRBV7-2 and TRBJ1-4 gives the whole variable domain GAGVSQSPSNKVTEKGKDVELRCDPISGHTALYWYRQSLGQGLEFLIYFQGNSAPDKSGLPSDRFSAERTGGSVSTLTIQRTQQEDSAVYLCASSLQGSGFNEKLFFGSGTQLSVL.

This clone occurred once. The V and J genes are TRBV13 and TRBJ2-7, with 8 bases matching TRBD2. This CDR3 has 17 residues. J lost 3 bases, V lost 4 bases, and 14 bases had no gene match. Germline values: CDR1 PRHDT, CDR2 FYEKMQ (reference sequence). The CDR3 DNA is TGTGCCAGCAGCTCCCGTTCGAGTAAACGGGAGGGCTACGAGCAGTACTTC. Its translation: CASSSRSSKREGYEQYF.

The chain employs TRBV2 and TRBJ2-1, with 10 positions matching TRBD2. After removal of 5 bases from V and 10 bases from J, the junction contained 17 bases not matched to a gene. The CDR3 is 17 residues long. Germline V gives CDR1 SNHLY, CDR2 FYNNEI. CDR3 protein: CASSKSVHLAGAPEQFF. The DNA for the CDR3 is TGTGCCAGCAGTAAGTCGGTCCACCTAGCGGGGGCACCCGAGCAGTTCTTC.

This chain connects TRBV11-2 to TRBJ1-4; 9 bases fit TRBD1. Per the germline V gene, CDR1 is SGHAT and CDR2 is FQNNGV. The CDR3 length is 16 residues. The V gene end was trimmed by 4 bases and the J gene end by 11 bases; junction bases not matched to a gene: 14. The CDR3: CASSSHPGQGPGKLFF. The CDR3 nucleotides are TGTGCCAGCAGCTCCCACCCGGGACAGGGCCCGGGGAAACTGTTTTTT.

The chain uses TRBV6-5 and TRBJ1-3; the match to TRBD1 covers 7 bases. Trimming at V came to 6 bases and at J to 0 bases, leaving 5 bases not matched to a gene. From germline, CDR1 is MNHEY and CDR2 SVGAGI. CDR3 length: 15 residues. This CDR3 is CASRWTGHSGNTIYF. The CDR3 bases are TGTGCCAGCAGGTGGACAGGTCACTCTGGAAACACCATATATTTT.

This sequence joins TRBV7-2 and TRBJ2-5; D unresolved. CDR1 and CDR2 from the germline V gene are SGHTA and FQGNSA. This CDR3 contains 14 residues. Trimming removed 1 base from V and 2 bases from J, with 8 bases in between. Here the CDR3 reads CASSLVASQETQYF. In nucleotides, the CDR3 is TGTGCCAGCAGCTTAGTGGCCTCTCAAGAGACCCAGTACTTC.

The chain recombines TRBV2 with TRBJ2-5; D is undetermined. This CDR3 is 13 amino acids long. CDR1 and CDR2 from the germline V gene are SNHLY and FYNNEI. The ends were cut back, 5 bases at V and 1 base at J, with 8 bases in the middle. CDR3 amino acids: CASSYEFQETQYF. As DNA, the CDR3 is TGTGCCAGCAGTTATGAGTTCCAAGAGACCCAGTACTTC.

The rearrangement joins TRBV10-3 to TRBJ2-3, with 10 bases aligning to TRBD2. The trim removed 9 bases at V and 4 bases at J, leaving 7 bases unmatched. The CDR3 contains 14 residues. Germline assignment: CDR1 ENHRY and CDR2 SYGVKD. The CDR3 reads CAIGLAGASDTQYF. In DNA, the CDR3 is TGTGCCATTGGGCTAGCGGGAGCGTCAGATACGCAGTATTTT.

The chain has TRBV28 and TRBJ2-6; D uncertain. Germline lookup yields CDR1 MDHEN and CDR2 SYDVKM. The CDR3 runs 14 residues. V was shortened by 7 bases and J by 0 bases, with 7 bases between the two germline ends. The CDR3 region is CASTRHSGANVLTF. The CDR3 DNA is TGTGCCAGCACTAGGCACTCTGGGGCCAACGTCCTGACTTTC.

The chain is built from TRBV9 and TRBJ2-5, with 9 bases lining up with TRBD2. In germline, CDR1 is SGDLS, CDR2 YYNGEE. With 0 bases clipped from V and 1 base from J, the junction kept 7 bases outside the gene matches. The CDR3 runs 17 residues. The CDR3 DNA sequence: TGTGCCAGCAGCGTAGAACCAGCGGGAGGTCTCCAAGAGACCCAGTACTTC. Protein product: CASSVEPAGGLQETQYF.

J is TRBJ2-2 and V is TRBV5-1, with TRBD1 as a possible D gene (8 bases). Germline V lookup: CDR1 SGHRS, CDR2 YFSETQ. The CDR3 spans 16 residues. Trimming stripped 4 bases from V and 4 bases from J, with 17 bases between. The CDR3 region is CASSPLTGEGTGELFF. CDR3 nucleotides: TGCGCCAGCAGCCCGTTGACAGGGGAGGGCACCGGGGAGCTGTTTTTT.

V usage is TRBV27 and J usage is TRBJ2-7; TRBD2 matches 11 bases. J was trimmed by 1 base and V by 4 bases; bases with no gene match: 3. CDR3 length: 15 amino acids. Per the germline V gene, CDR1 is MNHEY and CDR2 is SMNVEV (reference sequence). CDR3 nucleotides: TGTGCCAGCAGTTCTAGCGGGGGGCCTTCCTACGAGCAGTACTTC. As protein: CASSSSGGPSYEQYF.

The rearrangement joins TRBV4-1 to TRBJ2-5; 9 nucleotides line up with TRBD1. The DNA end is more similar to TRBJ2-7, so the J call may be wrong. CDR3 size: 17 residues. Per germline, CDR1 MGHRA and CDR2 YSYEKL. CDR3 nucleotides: TGCGCCAGCAGCCAAGCCCTGCTGACAGGGGGAGACTACGAGCAGTACTTC. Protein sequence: CASSQALLTGGDYEQYF.

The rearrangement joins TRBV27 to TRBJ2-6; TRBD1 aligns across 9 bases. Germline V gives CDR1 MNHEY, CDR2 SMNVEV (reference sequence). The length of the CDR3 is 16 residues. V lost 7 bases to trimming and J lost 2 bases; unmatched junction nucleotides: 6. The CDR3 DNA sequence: TGTGCCAGCAAACCCGGGACAGGGACTGGGGCCAACGTCCTGACTTTC. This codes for CASKPGTGTGANVLTF.

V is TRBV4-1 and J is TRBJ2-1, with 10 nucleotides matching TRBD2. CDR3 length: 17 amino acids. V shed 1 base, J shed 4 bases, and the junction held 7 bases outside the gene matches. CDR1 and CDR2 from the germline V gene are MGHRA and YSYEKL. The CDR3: CASSQGLLAGAYNEQFF. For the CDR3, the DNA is TGCGCCAGCAGCCAAGGTCTCCTAGCGGGGGCGTACAATGAGCAGTTCTTC.

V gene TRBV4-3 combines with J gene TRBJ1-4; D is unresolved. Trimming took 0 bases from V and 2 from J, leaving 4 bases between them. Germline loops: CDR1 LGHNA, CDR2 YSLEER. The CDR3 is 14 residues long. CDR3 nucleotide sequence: TGCGCCAGCAGCCAAGATCTTACTAATGAAAAACTGTTTTTT. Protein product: CASSQDLTNEKLFF.

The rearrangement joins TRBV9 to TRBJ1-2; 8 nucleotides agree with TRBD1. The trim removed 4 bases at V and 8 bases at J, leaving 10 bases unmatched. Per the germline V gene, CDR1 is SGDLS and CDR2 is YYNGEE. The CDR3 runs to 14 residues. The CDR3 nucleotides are TGTGCCAGCAGCAGCCAGGGGGCAGGGGTGGGCTACACCTTC. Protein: CASSSQGAGVGYTF.

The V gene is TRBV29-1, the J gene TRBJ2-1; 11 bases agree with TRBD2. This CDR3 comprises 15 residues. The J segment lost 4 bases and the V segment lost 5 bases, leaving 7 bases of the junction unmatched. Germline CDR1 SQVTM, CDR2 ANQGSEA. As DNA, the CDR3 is TGCAGCGTTTACCGCGGGACTAGCGGTTACAATGAGCAGTTCTTC. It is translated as CSVYRGTSGYNEQFF.

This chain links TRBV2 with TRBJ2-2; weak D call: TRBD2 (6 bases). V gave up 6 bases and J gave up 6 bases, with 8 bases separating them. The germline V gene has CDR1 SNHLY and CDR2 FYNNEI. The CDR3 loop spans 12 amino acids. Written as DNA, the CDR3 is TGTGCCAGCAGGGGGGGACCCGGGGAGCTGTTTTTT. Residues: CASRGGPGELFF.

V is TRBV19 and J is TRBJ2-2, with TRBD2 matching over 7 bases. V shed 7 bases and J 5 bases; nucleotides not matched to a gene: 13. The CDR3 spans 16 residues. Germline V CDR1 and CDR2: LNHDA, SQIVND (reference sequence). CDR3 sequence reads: CASIPGREVGTGELFF. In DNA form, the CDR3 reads TGTGCCAGTATACCAGGGAGGGAGGTCGGGACCGGGGAGCTGTTTTTT.

CDR3 sequence: CASSVARMGANVLTF. The CDR3 DNA reads TGTGCCAGCAGCGTAGCGCGGATGGGGGCCAACGTCCTGACTTTC. The chain couples TRBV9 to TRBJ2-6; D unclear. Germline assignment: CDR1 SGDLS and CDR2 YYNGEE. V was cut by 0 bases and J by 4 bases, with 8 bases left in between. The CDR3 runs to 15 residues.

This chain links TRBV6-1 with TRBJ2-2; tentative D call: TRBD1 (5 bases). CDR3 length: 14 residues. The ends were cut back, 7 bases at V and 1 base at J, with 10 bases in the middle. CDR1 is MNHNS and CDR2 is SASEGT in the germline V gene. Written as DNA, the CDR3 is TGTGCCAGCAAGGACCAGGGGAACACCGGGGAGCTGTTTTTT. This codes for CASKDQGNTGELFF.

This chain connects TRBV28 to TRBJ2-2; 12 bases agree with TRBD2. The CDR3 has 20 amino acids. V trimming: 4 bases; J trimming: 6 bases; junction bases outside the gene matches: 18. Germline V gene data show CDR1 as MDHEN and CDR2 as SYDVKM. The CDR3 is CASSSRRSGTSGPRSGELFF. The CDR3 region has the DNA TGTGCCAGCAGTTCCAGGAGGTCGGGGACTAGCGGGCCCCGTTCCGGGGAGCTGTTTTTT.

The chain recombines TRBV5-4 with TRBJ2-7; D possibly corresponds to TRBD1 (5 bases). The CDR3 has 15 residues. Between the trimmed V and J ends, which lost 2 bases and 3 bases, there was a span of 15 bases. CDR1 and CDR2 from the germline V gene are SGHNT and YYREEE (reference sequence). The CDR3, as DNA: TGTGCCAGCAGCTTCGAGGACAAAGGAGACTACGAGCAGTACTTC. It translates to CASSFEDKGDYEQYF.

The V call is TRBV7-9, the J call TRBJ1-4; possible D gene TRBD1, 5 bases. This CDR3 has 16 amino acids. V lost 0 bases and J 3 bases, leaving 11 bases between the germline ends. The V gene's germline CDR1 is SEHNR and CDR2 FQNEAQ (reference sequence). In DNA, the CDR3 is TGTGCCAGCAGCTTAGCGTCGGGGGGGTCTAATGAAAAACTGTTTTTT. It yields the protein CASSLASGGSNEKLFF.

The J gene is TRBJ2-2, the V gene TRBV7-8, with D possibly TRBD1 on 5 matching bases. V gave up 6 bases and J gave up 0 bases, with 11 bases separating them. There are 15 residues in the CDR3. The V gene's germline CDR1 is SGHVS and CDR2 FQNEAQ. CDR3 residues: CASSPRTPNTGELFF. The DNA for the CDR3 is TGTGCCAGCAGTCCCCGGACACCGAACACCGGGGAGCTGTTTTTT.